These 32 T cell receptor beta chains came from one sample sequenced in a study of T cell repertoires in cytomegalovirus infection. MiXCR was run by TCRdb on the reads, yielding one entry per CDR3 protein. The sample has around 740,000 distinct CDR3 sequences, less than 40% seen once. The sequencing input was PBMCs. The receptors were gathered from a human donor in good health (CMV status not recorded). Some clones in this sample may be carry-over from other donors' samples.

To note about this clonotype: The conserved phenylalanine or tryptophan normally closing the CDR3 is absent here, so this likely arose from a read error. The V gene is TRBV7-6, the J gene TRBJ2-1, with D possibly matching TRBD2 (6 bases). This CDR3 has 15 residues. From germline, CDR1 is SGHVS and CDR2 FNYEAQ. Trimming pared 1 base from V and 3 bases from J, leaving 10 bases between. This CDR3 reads CASSLGRAYYNEQFL. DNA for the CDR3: TGTGCCAGCAGCTTAGGGAGGGCCTACTACAATGAGCAGTTCTTA.

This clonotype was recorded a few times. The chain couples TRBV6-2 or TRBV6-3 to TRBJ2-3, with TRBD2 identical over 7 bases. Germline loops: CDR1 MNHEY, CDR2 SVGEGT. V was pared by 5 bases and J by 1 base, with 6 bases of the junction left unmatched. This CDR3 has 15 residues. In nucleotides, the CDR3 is TGTGCCAGCAGTAGAAGAAGCGGGGGCACAGATACGCAGTATTTT. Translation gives CASSRRSGGTDTQYF.

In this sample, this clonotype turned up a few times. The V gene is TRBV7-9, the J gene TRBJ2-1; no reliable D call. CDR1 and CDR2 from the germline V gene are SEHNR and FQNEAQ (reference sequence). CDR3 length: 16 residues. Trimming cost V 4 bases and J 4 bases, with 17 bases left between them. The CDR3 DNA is TGTGCCAGCAGCTCTGGGTGGACCGCCTCTTACAATGAGCAGTTCTTC. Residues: CASSSGWTASYNEQFF.

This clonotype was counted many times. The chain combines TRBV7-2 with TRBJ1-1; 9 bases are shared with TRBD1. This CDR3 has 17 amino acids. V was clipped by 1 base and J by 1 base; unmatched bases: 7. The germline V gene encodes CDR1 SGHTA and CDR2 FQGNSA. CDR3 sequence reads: CASSLGLPGQGNTEAFF. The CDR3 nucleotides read TGTGCCAGCAGCTTAGGGCTACCGGGACAGGGGAACACTGAAGCTTTCTTT.

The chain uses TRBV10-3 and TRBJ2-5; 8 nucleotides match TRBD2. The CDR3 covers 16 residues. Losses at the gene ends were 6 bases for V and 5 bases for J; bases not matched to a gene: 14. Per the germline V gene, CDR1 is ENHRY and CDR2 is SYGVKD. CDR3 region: CAISISGESLLETQYF. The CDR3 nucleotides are TGTGCCATCAGCATTAGCGGGGAGTCCCTCCTGGAGACCCAGTACTTC.

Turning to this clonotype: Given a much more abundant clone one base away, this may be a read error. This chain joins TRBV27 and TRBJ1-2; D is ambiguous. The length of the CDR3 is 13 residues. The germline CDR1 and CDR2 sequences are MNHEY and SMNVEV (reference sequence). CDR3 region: CARSPTGRYGYTF. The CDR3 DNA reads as TGTGCCCGCAGCCCCACGGGCAGATATGGCTACACCTTC.

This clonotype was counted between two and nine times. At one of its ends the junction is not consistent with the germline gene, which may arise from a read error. The CDR3 protein is CASSPLGGSHGYTF. DNA of the CDR3: TGTGCTAGCAGCCCCTTGGGCGGCTCACATGGCTACACCTTC. The chain employs TRBV7-7 and TRBJ1-2; no clear D gene. The germline gives CDR1 SSHAT, CDR2 FNYEAQ (reference sequence). The CDR3 spans 14 residues.

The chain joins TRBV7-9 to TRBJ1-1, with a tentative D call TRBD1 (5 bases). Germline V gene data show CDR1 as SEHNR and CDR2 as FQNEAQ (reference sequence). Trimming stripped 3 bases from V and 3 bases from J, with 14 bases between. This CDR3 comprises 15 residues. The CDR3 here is CASSFTRTGHTEAFF. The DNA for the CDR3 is TGTGCCAGCAGCTTTACTAGGACGGGACACACTGAAGCTTTCTTT.

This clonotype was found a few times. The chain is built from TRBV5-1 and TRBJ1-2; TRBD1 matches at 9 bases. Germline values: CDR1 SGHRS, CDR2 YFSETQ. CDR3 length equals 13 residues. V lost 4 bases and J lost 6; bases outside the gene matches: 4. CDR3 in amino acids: CASSPTGGDGYTF. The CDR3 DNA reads TGCGCCAGCAGCCCCACAGGGGGCGATGGCTACACCTTC. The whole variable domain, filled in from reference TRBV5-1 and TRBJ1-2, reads KAGVTQTPRYLIKTRGQQVTLSCSPISGHRSVSWYQQTPGQGLQFLFEYFSETQRNKGNFPGRFSGRQFSNSRSEMNVSTLELGDSALYLCASSPTGGDGYTFGSGTRLTVV.

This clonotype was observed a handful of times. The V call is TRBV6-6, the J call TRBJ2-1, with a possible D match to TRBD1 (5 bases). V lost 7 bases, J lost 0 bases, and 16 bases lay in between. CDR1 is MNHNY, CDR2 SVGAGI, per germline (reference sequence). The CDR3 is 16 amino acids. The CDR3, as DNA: TGTGCCAGCAAAGTTAAGACAGCTAGCTCCTACAATGAGCAGTTCTTC. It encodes CASKVKTASSYNEQFF.

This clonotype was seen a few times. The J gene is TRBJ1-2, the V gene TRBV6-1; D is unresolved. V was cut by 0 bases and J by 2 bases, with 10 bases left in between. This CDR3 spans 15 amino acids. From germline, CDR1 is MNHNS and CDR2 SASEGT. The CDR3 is CASSEALDGNYGYTF. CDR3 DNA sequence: TGTGCCAGCAGTGAAGCTTTGGACGGCAACTATGGCTACACCTTC.

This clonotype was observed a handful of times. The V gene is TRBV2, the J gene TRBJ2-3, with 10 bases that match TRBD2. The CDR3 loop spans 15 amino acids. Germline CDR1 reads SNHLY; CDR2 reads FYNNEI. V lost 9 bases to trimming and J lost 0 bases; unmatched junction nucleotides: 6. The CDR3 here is CAREPTSGSTDTQYF. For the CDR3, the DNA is TGTGCCAGGGAACCGACTAGCGGGAGCACAGATACGCAGTATTTT.

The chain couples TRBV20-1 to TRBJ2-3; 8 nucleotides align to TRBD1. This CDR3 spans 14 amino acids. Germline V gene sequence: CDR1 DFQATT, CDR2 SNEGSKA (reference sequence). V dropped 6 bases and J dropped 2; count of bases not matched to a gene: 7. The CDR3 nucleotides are TGCAGTGCCCGGACAGGGATTATCACAGATACGCAGTATTTT. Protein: CSARTGIITDTQYF.

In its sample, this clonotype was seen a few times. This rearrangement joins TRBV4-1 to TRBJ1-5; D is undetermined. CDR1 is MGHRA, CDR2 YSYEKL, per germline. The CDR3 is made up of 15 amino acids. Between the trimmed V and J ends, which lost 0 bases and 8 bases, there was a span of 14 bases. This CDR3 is CASSQEVASDKPQHF. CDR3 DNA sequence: TGCGCCAGCAGCCAAGAGGTGGCATCAGACAAGCCCCAGCATTTT.

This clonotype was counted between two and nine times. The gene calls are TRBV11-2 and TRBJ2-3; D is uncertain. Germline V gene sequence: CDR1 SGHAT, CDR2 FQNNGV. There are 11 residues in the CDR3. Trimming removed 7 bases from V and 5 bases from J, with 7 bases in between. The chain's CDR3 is CASMFGDTQYF. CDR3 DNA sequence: TGTGCCAGCATGTTTGGAGATACGCAGTATTTT.

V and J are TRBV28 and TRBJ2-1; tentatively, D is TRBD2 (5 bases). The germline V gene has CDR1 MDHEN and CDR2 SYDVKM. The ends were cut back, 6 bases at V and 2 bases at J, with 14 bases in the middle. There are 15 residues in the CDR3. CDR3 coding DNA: TGTGCCAGCAGCCTCCTGGACTCTCCCTACAATGAGCAGTTCTTC. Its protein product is CASSLLDSPYNEQFF.

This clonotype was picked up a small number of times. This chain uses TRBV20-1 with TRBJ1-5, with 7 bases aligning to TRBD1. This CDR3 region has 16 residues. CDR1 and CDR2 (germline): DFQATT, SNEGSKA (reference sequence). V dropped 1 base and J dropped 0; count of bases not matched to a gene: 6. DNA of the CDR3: TGCAGTGCTAGAGGGGGCGGGACAGATAGCAATCAGCCCCAGCATTTT. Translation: CSARGGGTDSNQPQHF.

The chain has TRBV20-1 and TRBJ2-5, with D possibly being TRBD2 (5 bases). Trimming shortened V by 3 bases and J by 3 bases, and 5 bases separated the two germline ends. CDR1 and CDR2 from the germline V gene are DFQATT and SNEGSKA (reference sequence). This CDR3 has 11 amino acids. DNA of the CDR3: TGCAGTGCTAGGAGGGAAGAGACCCAGTACTTC. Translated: CSARREETQYF.

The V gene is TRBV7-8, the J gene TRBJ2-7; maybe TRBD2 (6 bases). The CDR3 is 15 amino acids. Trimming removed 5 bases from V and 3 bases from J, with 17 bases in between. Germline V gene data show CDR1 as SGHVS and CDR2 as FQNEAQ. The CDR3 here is CASSPPGGRDYEQYF. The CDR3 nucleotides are TGTGCCAGCAGCCCCCCAGGTGGGCGGGACTACGAGCAGTACTTC. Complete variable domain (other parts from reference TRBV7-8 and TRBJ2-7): GAGVSQSPRYKVAKRGQDVALRCDPISGHVSLFWYQQALGQGPEFLTYFQNEAQLDKSGLPSDRFFAERPEGSVSTLKIQRTQQEDSAVYLCASSPPGGRDYEQYFGPGTRLTVT.

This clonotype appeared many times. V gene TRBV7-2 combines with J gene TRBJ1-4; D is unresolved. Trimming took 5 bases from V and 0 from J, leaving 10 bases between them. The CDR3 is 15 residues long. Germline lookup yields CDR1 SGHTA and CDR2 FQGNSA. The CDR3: CASSLNKATNEKLFF. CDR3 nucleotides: TGTGCCAGCAGCCTAAACAAGGCAACTAATGAAAAACTGTTTTTT.

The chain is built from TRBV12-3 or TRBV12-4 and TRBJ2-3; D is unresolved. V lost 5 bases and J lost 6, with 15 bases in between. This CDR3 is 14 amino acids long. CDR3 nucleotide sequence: TGTGCCAGCAGTGTAAATGGTATGGGTGATACGCAGTATTTT. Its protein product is CASSVNGMGDTQYF.

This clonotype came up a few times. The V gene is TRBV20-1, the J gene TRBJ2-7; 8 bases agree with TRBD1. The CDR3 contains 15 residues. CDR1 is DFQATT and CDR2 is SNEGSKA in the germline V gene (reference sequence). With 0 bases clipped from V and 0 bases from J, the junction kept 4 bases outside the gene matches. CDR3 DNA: TGCAGTGCTAGAGATCTGACAGGGGACTCCTACGAGCAGTACTTC. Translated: CSARDLTGDSYEQYF.

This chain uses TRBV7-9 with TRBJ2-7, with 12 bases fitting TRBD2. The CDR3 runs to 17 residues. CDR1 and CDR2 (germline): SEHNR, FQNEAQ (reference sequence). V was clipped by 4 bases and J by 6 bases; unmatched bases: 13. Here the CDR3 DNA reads TGTGCCAGCAGCTCGCCCTACCGACTAGCGGGGGTAACCGAGCAGTACTTC. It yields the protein CASSSPYRLAGVTEQYF.

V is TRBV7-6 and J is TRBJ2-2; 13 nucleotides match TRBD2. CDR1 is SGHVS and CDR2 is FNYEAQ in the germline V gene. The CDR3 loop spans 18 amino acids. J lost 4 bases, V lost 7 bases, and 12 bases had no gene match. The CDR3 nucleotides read TGTGCCAGCAACGAACTAGCGGGGGGGCCAAAAAGCACCGGGGAGCTGTTTTTT. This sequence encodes CASNELAGGPKSTGELFF.

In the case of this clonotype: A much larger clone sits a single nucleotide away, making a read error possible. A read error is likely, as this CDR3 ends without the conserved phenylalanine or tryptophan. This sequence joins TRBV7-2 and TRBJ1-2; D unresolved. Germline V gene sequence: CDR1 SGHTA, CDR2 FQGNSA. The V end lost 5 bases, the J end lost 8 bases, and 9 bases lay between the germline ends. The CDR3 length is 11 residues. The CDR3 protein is CASSPTAGYTL. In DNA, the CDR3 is TGTGCCAGCAGCCCAACAGCCGGCTACACCTTA.

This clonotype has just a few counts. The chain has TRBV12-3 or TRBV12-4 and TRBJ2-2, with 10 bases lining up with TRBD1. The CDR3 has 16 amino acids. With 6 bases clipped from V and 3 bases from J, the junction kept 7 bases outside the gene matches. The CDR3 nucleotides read TGTGCCAGCAGCCCCAGGGGACAGGGGTACACCGGGGAGCTGTTTTTT. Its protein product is CASSPRGQGYTGELFF.

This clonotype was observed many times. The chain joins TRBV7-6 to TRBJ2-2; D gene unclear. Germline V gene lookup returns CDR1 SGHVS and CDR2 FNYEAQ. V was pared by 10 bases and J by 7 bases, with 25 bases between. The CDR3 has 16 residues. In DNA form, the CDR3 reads TGTGCCACGCAACTAAGGGATGGCAGCGCAGGCGGGGAGCTGTTTTTT. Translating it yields CATQLRDGSAGGELFF.

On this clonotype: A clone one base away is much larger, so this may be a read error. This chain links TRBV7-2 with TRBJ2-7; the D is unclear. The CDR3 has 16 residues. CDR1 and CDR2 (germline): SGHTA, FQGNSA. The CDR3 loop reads CASSDRPTNTAYEQSF. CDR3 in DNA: TGTGCCAGCAGCGACCGTCCTACTAATACAGCCTACGAGCAGTCCTTC.

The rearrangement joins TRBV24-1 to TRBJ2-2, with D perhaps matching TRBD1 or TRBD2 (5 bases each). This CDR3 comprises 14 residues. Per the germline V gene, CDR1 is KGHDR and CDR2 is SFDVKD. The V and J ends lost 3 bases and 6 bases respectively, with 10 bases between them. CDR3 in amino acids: CATSDIRGPGELFF. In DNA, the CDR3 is TGTGCCACCAGTGATATAAGGGGACCCGGGGAGCTGTTTTTT.

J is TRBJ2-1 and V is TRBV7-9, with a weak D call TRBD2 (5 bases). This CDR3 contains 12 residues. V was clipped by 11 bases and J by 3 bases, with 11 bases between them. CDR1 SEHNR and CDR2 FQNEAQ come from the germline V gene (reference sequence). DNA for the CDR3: TGTGCCGTCGGGGAGTACTACAATGAGCAGTTCTTC. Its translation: CAVGEYYNEQFF.

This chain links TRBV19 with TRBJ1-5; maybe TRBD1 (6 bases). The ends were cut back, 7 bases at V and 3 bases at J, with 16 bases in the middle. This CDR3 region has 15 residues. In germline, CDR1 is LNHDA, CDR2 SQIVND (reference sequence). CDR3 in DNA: TGTGCCAGTACCCGGACAGTCGAGATCAATCAGCCCCAGCATTTT. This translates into CASTRTVEINQPQHF.

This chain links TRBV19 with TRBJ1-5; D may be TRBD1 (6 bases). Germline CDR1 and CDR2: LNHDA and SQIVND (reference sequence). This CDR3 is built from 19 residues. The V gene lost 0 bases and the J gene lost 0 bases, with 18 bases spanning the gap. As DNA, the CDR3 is TGTGCCAGTAGTATAGAGCTCGGACAGAGAGTCTATAGCAATCAGCCCCAGCATTTT. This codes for CASSIELGQRVYSNQPQHF.